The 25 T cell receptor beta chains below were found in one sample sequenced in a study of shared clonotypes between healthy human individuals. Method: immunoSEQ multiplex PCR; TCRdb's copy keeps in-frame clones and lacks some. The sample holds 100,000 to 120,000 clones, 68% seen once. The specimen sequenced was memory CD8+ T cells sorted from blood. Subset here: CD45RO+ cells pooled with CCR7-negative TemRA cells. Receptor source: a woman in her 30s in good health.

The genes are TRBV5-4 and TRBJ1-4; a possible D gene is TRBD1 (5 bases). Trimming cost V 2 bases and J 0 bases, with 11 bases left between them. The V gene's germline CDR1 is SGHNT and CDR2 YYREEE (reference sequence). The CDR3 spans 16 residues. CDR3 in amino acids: CASSFTTGATNEKLFF. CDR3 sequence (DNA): TGTGCCAGCAGCTTTACCACGGGGGCAACTAATGAAAAACTGTTTTTT.

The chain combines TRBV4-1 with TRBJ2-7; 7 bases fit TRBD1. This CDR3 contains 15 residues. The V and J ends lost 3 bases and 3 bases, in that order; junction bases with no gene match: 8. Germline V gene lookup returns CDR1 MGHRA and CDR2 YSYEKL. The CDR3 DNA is TGCGCCAGCAGCCAGGGTCGGGACAGTAGCTACGAGCAGTACTTC. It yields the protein CASSQGRDSSYEQYF.

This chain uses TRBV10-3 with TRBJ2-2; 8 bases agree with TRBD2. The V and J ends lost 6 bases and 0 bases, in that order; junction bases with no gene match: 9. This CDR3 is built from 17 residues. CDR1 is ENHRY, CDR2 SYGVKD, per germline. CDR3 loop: CAIRTQPGLANTGELFF. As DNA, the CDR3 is TGTGCCATCAGGACACAACCGGGACTAGCGAACACCGGGGAGCTGTTTTTT.

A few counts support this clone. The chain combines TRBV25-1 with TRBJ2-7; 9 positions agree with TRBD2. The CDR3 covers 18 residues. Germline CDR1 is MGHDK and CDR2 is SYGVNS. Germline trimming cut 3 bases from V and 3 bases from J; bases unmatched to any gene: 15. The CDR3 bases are TGTGCCAGCAGTGATTCTTACCTAACTAGCGGGCTTTACTACGAGCAGTACTTC. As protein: CASSDSYLTSGLYYEQYF.

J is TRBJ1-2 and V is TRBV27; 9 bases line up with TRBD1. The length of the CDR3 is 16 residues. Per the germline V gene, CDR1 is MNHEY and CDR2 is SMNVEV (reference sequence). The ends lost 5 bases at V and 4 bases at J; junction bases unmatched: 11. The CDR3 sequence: CASSPGTGQGFYGYTF. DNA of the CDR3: TGTGCCAGCAGTCCCGGTACGGGACAGGGTTTCTATGGCTACACCTTC.

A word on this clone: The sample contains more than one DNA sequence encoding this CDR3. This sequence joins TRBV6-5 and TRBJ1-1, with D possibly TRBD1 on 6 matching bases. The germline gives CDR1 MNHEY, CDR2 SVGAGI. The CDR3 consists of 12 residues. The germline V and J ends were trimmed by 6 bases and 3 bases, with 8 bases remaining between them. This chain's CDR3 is CASRGGDTEAFF. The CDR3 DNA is TGTGCCAGCAGAGGGGGTGACACTGAAGCTTTCTTT.

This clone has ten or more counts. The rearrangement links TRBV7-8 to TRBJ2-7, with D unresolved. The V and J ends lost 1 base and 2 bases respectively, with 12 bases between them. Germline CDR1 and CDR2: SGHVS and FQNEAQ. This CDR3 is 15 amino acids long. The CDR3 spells CASSLVKGSTYEQYF. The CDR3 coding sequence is TGTGCCAGCAGCTTAGTTAAGGGCAGTACCTACGAGCAGTACTTC. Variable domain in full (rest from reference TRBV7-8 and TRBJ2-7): GAGVSQSPRYKVAKRGQDVALRCDPISGHVSLFWYQQALGQGPEFLTYFQNEAQLDKSGLPSDRFFAERPEGSVSTLKIQRTQQEDSAVYLCASSLVKGSTYEQYFGPGTRLTVT.

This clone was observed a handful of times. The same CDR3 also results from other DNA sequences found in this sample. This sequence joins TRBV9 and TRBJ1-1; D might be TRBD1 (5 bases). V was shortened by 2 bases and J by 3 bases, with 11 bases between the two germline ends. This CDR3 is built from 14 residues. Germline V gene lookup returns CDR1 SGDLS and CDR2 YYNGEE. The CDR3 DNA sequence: TGTGCCAGCAGCGTCTCCTGGGGCGACACTGAAGCTTTCTTT. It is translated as CASSVSWGDTEAFF.

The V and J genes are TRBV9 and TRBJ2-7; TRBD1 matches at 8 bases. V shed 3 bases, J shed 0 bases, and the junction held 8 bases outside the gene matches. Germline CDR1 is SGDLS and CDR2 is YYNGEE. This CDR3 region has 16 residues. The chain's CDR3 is CASSAGDRPDSYEQYF. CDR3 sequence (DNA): TGTGCCAGCAGCGCGGGGGACAGGCCGGACTCCTACGAGCAGTACTTC. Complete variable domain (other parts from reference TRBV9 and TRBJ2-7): DSGVTQTPKHLITATGQRVTLRCSPRSGDLSVYWYQQSLDQGLQFLIQYYNGEERAKGNILERFSAQQFPDLHSELNLSSLELGDSALYFCASSAGDRPDSYEQYFGPGTRLTVT.

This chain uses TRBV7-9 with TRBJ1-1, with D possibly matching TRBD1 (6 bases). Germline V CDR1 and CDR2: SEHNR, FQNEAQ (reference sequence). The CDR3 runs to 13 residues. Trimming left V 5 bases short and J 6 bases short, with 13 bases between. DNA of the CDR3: TGTGCCAGCAGCCCAGCCGGGGGCGCTGAAGCTTTCTTT. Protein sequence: CASSPAGGAEAFF.

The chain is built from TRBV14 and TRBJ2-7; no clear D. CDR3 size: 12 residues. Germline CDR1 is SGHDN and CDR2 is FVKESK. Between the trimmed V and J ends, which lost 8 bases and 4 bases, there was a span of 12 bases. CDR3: CASGETSYEQYF. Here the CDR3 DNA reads TGTGCCAGCGGAGAGACGTCATACGAGCAGTACTTC.

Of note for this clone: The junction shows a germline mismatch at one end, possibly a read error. CDR3 sequence: CAISDTDTDTQYF. CDR3 nucleotide sequence: TGTGCCATCAGTGACACCGACACAGATACGCAGTATTTT. This sequence joins TRBV6-6 and TRBJ2-3; the D is unclear. This CDR3 comprises 13 residues. Per germline, CDR1 MNHNY and CDR2 SVGAGI (reference sequence).

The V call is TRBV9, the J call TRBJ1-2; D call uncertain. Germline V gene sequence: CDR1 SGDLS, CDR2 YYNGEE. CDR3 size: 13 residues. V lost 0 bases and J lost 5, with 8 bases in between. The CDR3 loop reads CASSVGGEYGYTF. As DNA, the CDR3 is TGTGCCAGCAGCGTAGGGGGAGAGTATGGCTACACCTTC.

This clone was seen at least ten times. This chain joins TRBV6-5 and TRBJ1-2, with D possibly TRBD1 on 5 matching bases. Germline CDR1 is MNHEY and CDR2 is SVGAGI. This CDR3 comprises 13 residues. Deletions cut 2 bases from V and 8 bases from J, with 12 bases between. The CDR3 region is CASSYGGLGGYTF. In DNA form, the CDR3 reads TGTGCCAGCAGTTACGGGGGTCTGGGGGGCTACACCTTC.

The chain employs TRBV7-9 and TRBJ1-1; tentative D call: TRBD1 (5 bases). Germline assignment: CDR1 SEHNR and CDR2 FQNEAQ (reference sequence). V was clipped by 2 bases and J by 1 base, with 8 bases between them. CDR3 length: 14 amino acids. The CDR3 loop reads CASSLMQGNTEAFF. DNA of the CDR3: TGTGCCAGCAGCTTAATGCAGGGGAACACTGAAGCTTTCTTT.

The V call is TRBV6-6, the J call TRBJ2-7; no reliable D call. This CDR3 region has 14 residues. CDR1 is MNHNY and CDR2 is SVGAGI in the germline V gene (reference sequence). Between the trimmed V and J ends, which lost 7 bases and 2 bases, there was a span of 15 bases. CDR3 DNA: TGTGCCAGCATCCAAAGATGGGCAGCCTACGAGCAGTACTTC. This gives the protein CASIQRWAAYEQYF.

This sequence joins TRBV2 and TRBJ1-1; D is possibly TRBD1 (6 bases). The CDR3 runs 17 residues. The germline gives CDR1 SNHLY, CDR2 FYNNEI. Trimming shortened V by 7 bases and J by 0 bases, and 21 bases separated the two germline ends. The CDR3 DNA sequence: TGTGCCAGCACCCGAACTGGTGCAGGGGCCATGAACACTGAAGCTTTCTTT. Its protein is CASTRTGAGAMNTEAFF.

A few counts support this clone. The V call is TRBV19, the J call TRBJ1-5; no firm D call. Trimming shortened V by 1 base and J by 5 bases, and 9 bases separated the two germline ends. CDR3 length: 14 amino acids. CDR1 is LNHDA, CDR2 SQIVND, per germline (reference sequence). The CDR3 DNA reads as TGTGCCAGTAGTATAGGTCAGAAGGATCAGCCCCAGCATTTT. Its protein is CASSIGQKDQPQHF.

As DNA, the CDR3 is TGTGCCTGGGGGGACAGGGCTTCCCACGAGCAGTACTTC. This translates into CAWGDRASHEQYF. The chain uses TRBV30 and TRBJ2-7, with TRBD1 matching 9 bases. This CDR3 region has 13 residues. J gave up 5 bases and V 5 bases, and 7 bases lay outside the gene matches. Germline CDR1 and CDR2: GTSNPN and SVGIG (reference sequence).

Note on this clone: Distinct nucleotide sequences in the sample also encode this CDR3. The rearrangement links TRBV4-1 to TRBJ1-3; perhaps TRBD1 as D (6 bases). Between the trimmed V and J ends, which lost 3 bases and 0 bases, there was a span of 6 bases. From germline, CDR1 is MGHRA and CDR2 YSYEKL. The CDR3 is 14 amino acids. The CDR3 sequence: CASSQGHSGNTIYF. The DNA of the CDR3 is TGCGCCAGCAGCCAGGGACACTCTGGAAACACCATATATTTT.

The CDR3 region has the DNA TGCGCCAGCAGCTCTGGGCAGGGGATCTCTGAAGCTTTCTTT. This translates into CASSSGQGISEAFF. The chain joins TRBV5-1 to TRBJ1-1; tentatively, D is TRBD1 (6 bases). The V end was cut by 3 bases, the J end by 6 bases, with 15 bases between. Germline V gene data show CDR1 as SGHRS and CDR2 as YFSETQ. This CDR3 region has 14 residues.

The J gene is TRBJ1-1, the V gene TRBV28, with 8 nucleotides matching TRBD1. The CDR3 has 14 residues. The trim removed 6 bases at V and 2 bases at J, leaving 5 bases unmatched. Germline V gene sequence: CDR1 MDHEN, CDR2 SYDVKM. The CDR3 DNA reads TGTGCCAGCAGGCGGACAGGGTTAAACACTGAAGCTTTCTTT. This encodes CASRRTGLNTEAFF.

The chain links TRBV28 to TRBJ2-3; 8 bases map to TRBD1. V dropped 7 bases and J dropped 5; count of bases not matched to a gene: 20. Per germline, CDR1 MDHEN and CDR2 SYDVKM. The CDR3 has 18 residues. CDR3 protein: CASNKLGQDEPGGDTQYF. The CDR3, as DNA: TGTGCCAGCAATAAATTGGGACAGGACGAACCCGGGGGAGATACGCAGTATTTT.

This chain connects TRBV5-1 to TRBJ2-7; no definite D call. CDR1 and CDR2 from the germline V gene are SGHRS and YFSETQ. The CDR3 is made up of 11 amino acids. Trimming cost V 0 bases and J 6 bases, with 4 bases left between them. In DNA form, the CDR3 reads TGCGCCAGCAGCTTGGTGGGCGAGCAGTACTTC. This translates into CASSLVGEQYF.

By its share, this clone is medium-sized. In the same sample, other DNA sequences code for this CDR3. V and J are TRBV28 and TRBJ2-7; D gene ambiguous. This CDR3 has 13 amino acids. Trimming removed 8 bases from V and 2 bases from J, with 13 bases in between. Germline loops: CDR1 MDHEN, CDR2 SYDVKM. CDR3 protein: CASFRDGAYEQYF. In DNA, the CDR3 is TGTGCCAGCTTCCGCGACGGCGCCTACGAGCAGTACTTC.